The rows below give T cell receptor beta chains drawn from one sample of a study of blood T cell repertoires in COVID-19. TCRdb keeps only in-frame clones here, not all; method: immunoSEQ multiplex PCR. The table shows some 100,000 clones, with 75% to 95% occurring only once. The sequenced material came from peripheral blood. The receptors shown here come from a man between 50 and 59 years old with acute or convalescent COVID-19. Both conserved end residues are part of each CDR3. The order of the fields is CDR3 protein, CDR3 DNA, clone size, V gene, J gene, D gene. D genes are given only for firm matches. Clone size is not always given. Where it is, it says once, few, many or a class for expanded clones.

CASSFTTGGIDEQYF	TGTGCCAGCAGCTTCACTACAGGGGGCATAGACGAGCAGTACTTC	NA	TRBV13	TRBJ2-7	TRBD1
CASSGTSGRGNEQFF	TGTGCCAGCAGTGGGACTAGCGGGAGGGGAAATGAGCAGTTCTTC	NA	TRBV2	TRBJ2-1	TRBD2
CASSLSTGGENEQFF	TGTGCCAGCAGTCTCAGCACAGGGGGCGAGAATGAGCAGTTCTTC	NA	TRBV27	TRBJ2-1	TRBD1
CASSAGEAGANVLTF	TGTGCCAGCTCCGCCGGGGAAGCAGGGGCCAACGTCCTGACTTTC	NA	TRBV18	TRBJ2-6	NA
CASSRLGLGQETQYF	TGTGCCAGCAGCCGTCTAGGTTTGGGCCAAGAGACCCAGTACTTC	few	TRBV11-2	TRBJ2-5	NA
CASMDRPGSATNEKLFF	TGTGCCAGTATGGACCGACCGGGATCTGCAACTAATGAAAAACTGTTTTTT	NA	TRBV19	TRBJ1-4	NA
CASSTLTAGANVLTF	TGTGCCAGTAGTACGTTAACAGCTGGGGCCAACGTCCTGACTTTC	NA	TRBV19	TRBJ2-6	NA
CAWSVASGALGQYF	TGTGCCTGGAGTGTTGCTAGCGGGGCTCTGGGGCAGTACTTC	NA	TRBV30	TRBJ2-7	TRBD2
CASQGEPREKLFF	TGTGCCAGTCAGGGGGAGCCTAGGGAAAAACTGTTTTTT	NA	TRBV12-3/TRBV12-4	TRBJ1-4	TRBD1
CASSQDRGWAQYF	TGTGCCAGCAGCCAGGACAGGGGATGGGCCCAGTACTTC	NA	TRBV5-8	TRBJ2-5	TRBD1
CASSQRPGDIVTGELFF	TGTGCCAGCAGCCAGAGACCAGGGGACATTGTAACCGGGGAGCTGTTTTTT	NA	TRBV11-2	TRBJ2-2	NA
CATSRKDRGGSPLHF	TGTGCCACCAGCAGAAAGGACAGGGGAGGTTCACCCCTCCACTTT	NA	TRBV15	TRBJ1-6	TRBD1
CASSYSQGNIQYF	TGTGCCAGCAGTTACTCGCAGGGAAACATTCAGTACTTC	NA	TRBV6-5	TRBJ2-4	NA
CASSEGPGGSNTEAFF	TGTGCCAGCAGTGAAGGCCCGGGGGGCTCGAACACTGAAGCTTTCTTT	NA	TRBV2	TRBJ1-1	NA
CASSNPVRGSNYGYTF	TGTGCCAGCAGCAATCCGGTCCGGGGGTCCAACTATGGCTACACCTTC	few	TRBV21-1	TRBJ1-2	NA
CASSLEGGREQYF	TGCGCCAGCAGCTTGGAAGGGGGAAGAGAGCAGTACTTC	NA	TRBV5-1	TRBJ2-7	NA
CASSTGLAGVIQYF	TGTGCCAGCAGTACCGGACTAGCGGGAGTTATTCAGTACTTC	NA	TRBV6-2/TRBV6-3	TRBJ2-4	TRBD2
CASSPRSTGRGNTIYF	TGTGCCAGCTCACCCAGGTCGACAGGGAGAGGAAACACCATATATTTT	NA	TRBV18	TRBJ1-3	TRBD1
CASNPGILAKNIQYF	TGTGCCAGCAACCCAGGGATACTAGCCAAAAACATTCAGTACTTC	NA	TRBV6-5	TRBJ2-4	NA
CATSSLSYEQYF	TGTGCCACCAGCAGCCTGTCCTACGAGCAGTACTTC	NA	TRBV15	TRBJ2-7	NA
CASSRTLDTNEKLFF	TGTGCCAGCAGTCGGACATTGGACACTAATGAAAAACTGTTTTTT	NA	TRBV3-1/TRBV3-2	TRBJ1-4	NA
CSVSRGGVGTDTQYF	TGCAGCGTTTCAAGAGGGGGCGTTGGCACAGATACGCAGTATTTT	NA	TRBV29-1	TRBJ2-3	TRBD1
CASSGTLNTEAFF	TGTGCCAGCAGTGGGACATTGAACACTGAAGCTTTCTTT	NA	TRBV2	TRBJ1-1	NA
CATAIGDGNIQYF	TGTGCCACCGCCATTGGAGATGGAAACATTCAGTACTTC	NA	TRBV3-1/TRBV3-2	TRBJ2-4	NA
CASSETSGSDEQFF	TGTGCCAGCAGCGAGACTAGCGGGAGCGATGAGCAGTTCTTC	NA	TRBV7-8	TRBJ2-1	TRBD2
CASSEAQGIETQYF	TGTGCCAGCAGTGAAGCGCAGGGAATTGAGACCCAGTACTTC	NA	TRBV25-1	TRBJ2-5	NA
CASSPLTGNGYTF	TGTGCCAGCAGTCCCCTGACAGGGAATGGCTACACCTTC	NA	TRBV27	TRBJ1-2	TRBD1
CAISEGEGGETQYF	TGTGCCATCAGTGAGGGGGAGGGAGGAGAGACCCAGTACTTC	NA	TRBV10-3	TRBJ2-5	TRBD2
CASSMGRLAASPATQYF	TGTGCCAGTAGTATGGGCCGACTAGCGGCCTCCCCGGCGACCCAGTACTTC	NA	TRBV19	TRBJ2-5	TRBD2
CASSLQWGGQGVYYGYTF	TGCGCCAGCAGCTTGCAATGGGGTGGACAGGGGGTCTACTATGGCTACACCTTC	once	TRBV5-1	TRBJ1-2	TRBD1
CATSRGQGAFQYF	TGTGCCACCAGCAGAGGACAGGGGGCCTTTCAGTACTTC	NA	TRBV15	TRBJ2-4	TRBD1
CASSPRGGGGELFF	TGCGCCAGCTCCCCGAGAGGGGGTGGCGGGGAGCTGTTTTTT	NA	TRBV10-1	TRBJ2-2	NA
CASSLGDRVEKTQYF	TGTGCCAGCAGCTTAGGTGACAGGGTCGAAAAGACCCAGTACTTC	NA	TRBV13	TRBJ2-5	TRBD1
CASSSAGNRNTIYF	TGCGCCAGCAGCTCGGCAGGGAATCGAAACACCATATATTTT	NA	TRBV5-1	TRBJ1-3	NA
CASSQDLAYEQYF	TGCGCCAGCAGCCAAGATTTGGCATACGAGCAGTACTTC	NA	TRBV4-3	TRBJ2-7	NA
CASSYFGAGVGYTF	NA	NA	TRBV6-2/TRBV6-3	TRBJ1-2	NA
CASSVDEARAGNTIYF	TGTGCCAGCAGCGTAGACGAGGCACGCGCTGGAAACACCATATATTTT	NA	TRBV9	TRBJ1-3	NA
CASSRGQSQETQYF	TGCGCCAGCAGCAGAGGACAGAGCCAAGAGACCCAGTACTTC	NA	TRBV5-1	TRBJ2-5	NA
CASSQGTAGTPYNSPLHF	TGCGCCAGCAGCCAAGGTACCGCCGGGACACCTTATAATTCACCCCTCCACTTT	NA	TRBV4-1	TRBJ1-6	NA
CASSLVASSDEQYF	TGTGCCAGCAGCTTAGTGGCTAGTAGCGACGAGCAGTACTTC	NA	TRBV11-3	TRBJ2-7	NA
CATSDSGRGGGEQFF	TGTGCCACCAGTGACAGCGGGAGGGGCGGAGGCGAGCAGTTCTTC	few	TRBV24-1	TRBJ2-1	TRBD2
CASSPETGPANYGYTF	TGTGCCAGCTCACCGGAGACAGGACCAGCTAACTATGGCTACACCTTC	NA	TRBV18	TRBJ1-2	NA
CASSWWTSGQETQYF	TGTGCCAGCAGCTGGTGGACTAGCGGACAAGAGACCCAGTACTTC	NA	TRBV5-8	TRBJ2-5	TRBD2
CATSRDPGYGYTF	TGTGCCACCAGCAGAGATCCCGGGTATGGCTACACCTTC	NA	TRBV15	TRBJ1-2	NA
CASSVQGLAGADTQYF	TGTGCCAGCAGTGTTCAAGGACTAGCGGGAGCCGATACGCAGTATTTT	NA	TRBV2	TRBJ2-3	TRBD2